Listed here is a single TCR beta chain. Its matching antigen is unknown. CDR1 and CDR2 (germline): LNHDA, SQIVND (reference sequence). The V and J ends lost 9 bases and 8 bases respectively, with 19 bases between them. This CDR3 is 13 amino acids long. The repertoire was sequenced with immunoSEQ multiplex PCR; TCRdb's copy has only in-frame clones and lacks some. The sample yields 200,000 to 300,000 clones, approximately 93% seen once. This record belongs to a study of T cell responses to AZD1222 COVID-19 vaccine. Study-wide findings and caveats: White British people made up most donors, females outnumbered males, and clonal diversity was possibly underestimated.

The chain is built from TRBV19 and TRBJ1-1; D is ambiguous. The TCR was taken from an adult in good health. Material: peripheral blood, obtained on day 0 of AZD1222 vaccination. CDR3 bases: TGTGCCAGCCCAGGCTCAGAAGGATCCGAAGCTTTCTTT. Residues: CASPGSEGSEAFF.